The clone carrying this TCR beta chain occurred once. What it recognizes is unknown. Scientists made TCR beta libraries using quantitative 5'-RACE with molecular barcodes. MiXCR, run by TCRdb on the 5' RACE reads, gives a single entry per CDR3 protein. This table has hundreds of thousands of distinct CDR3 sequences, about 24% appearing once. This specimen comes from a study of CD8 T cells in ankylosing spondylitis. Findings and caveats of the study: The authors reported significant enrichment of disease-linked clones in matched ankylosing spondylitis synovial fluid. Researchers report that disease-linked clones proved CD8+ and relatively rare in peripheral blood. Some motif variants were previously reported in reactive arthritis synovial fluid and blood. Characteristic, it appeared, of ankylosing spondylitis blood was a TCR beta motif of eight or nine highly homologous variants.

Germline V lookup: CDR1 DFQATT, CDR2 SNEGSKA (reference sequence). There are 14 residues in the CDR3. Trimming pared 3 bases from V and 5 bases from J, leaving 16 bases between. This rearrangement joins TRBV20-1 to TRBJ2-5; no clear D. This TCR was recovered from a male donor with ankylosing spondylitis. Sequencing was performed on blood, either unsorted or a sorted T cell fraction (not recorded which). The CDR3 region has the DNA TGCAGTGCTAGGTCGGATAATGCTTGGGAGACCCAGTACTTC. This translates into CSARSDNAWETQYF.